Below are 28 T cell receptor beta chains sequenced from a single sample in a study of CD8+CD57+ T cells in acquired aplastic anemia. Genomic DNA templated the TCR beta VDJ and CDR3 profiling. TCRdb used MiXCR to reprocess the reads, holding one entry per CDR3 protein. The repertoire holds 150,000 to 180,000 distinct CDR3 sequences, approximately 52% seen once, with approximately 12% in the top ten. Patients picked for sequencing had shown CD8+CD57+ cell expansion detected by flow cytometry. Specimen: sorted CD4+, CD8+, or CD8+CD57+ T cells (not recorded which) from PBMCs. The receptors were gathered from a human donor with aplastic anemia.

This clonotype was counted at least ten times. The chain couples TRBV7-6 to TRBJ2-7, with 9 bases matching TRBD2. This CDR3 contains 14 residues. Germline V CDR1 and CDR2: SGHVS, FNYEAQ. V shed 2 bases and J 5 bases; nucleotides not matched to a gene: 4. The CDR3 DNA follows: TGTGCCAGCAGCTTAAGCGGGGGGCGTCACGAGCAGTACTTC. Protein: CASSLSGGRHEQYF.

This clonotype was seen only once. The V gene is TRBV6-1, the J gene TRBJ2-3; 8 bases align to TRBD1. The CDR3 totals 14 residues. In germline, CDR1 is MNHNS, CDR2 SASEGT. The junction had 3 bases not matched to a gene; V was cut back by 1 base and J by 6 bases. The CDR3 loop reads CASSEGAGGDTQYF. As DNA, the CDR3 is TGTGCCAGCAGTGAAGGGGCAGGGGGCGATACGCAGTATTTT.

The chain carries TRBV29-1 and TRBJ1-2; possible D gene TRBD1, 6 bases. Trimming pared 3 bases from V and 4 bases from J, leaving 21 bases between. Germline V CDR1 and CDR2: SQVTM, ANQGSEA. The CDR3 loop spans 16 amino acids. Written as DNA, the CDR3 is TGCAGCGTTGATCCCACCAGCCGGGACAAAGGCTATGGCTACACCTTC. Protein sequence: CSVDPTSRDKGYGYTF.

V usage is TRBV20-1 and J usage is TRBJ2-1; 7 bases are shared with TRBD1. V lost 5 bases and J lost 6; bases outside the gene matches: 10. The CDR3 totals 14 residues. Germline V gene sequence: CDR1 DFQATT, CDR2 SNEGSKA (reference sequence). The CDR3 region is CSARPGQKPNEQFF. The CDR3 DNA follows: TGCAGTGCTCGTCCGGGACAGAAACCCAATGAGCAGTTCTTC.

This rearrangement joins TRBV25-1 to TRBJ2-7, with D perhaps TRBD1 (6 bases). There are 14 residues in the CDR3. The germline gives CDR1 MGHDK, CDR2 SYGVNS. Between the trimmed V and J ends, which lost 2 bases and 2 bases, there was a span of 10 bases. The CDR3: CASSEAGVPYEQYF. Written as DNA, the CDR3 is TGTGCCAGCAGTGAAGCAGGGGTCCCCTACGAGCAGTACTTC.

This clonotype came up many times. V usage is TRBV9 and J usage is TRBJ1-1; D uncertain. Trimming left V 0 bases short and J 6 bases short, with 15 bases between. This CDR3 is built from 15 residues. CDR1 and CDR2 (germline): SGDLS, YYNGEE. CDR3 amino acids: CASSVGAGGFPEAFF. In nucleotides, the CDR3 is TGTGCCAGCAGCGTAGGGGCCGGTGGATTCCCTGAAGCTTTCTTT.

There are a few counts of this clonotype. V is TRBV6-4 and J is TRBJ2-3, with 9 bases that match TRBD2. The V gene end was trimmed by 3 bases and the J gene end by 4 bases; junction bases not matched to a gene: 2. Germline CDR1 is MRHNA and CDR2 is SNTAGT. CDR3 length: 14 amino acids. The CDR3 coding sequence is TGTGCCAGCAGTGAAGGCGGGGGGGCAGATACGCAGTATTTT. Translation gives CASSEGGGADTQYF.

The chain has TRBV7-9 and TRBJ2-2; D gene uncertain. Germline CDR1 reads SEHNR; CDR2 reads FQNEAQ (reference sequence). The CDR3 consists of 16 residues. Trimming shortened V by 6 bases and J by 1 base, and 15 bases separated the two germline ends. The CDR3 bases are TGTGCCAGCAGTGTCTCTCGGACGGGGAACACCGGGGAGCTGTTTTTT. Its protein product is CASSVSRTGNTGELFF.

This clonotype was seen at least ten times. This rearrangement joins TRBV29-1 to TRBJ1-2, with D perhaps matching TRBD1 (6 bases). The CDR3 covers 13 residues. CDR1 and CDR2 (germline): SQVTM, ANQGSEA. V lost 4 bases and J lost 2, with 11 bases in between. This chain's CDR3 is CSVVGGRNYGYTF. The CDR3 nucleotides read TGCAGCGTTGTTGGGGGCAGGAACTATGGCTACACCTTC.

This clonotype showed up just a few times. The V and J genes are TRBV10-3 and TRBJ2-2; possible D gene TRBD1, 6 bases. CDR1 is ENHRY and CDR2 is SYGVKD in the germline V gene. The CDR3 length is 15 residues. V lost 0 bases and J 5 bases, leaving 10 bases between the germline ends. This chain's CDR3 is CAISESGAGTGELFF. The CDR3 nucleotides are TGTGCCATCAGTGAGTCGGGGGCCGGAACCGGGGAGCTGTTTTTT.

This rearrangement joins TRBV20-1 to TRBJ1-5; D not certain. The CDR3 is 15 amino acids. Trimming cost V 3 bases and J 6 bases, with 18 bases left between them. Germline V lookup: CDR1 DFQATT, CDR2 SNEGSKA (reference sequence). CDR3 sequence: CSARLGGNVGQPQHF. The CDR3 DNA is TGCAGTGCTAGGCTCGGAGGTAACGTGGGTCAGCCCCAGCATTTT.

V usage is TRBV2 and J usage is TRBJ1-5, with TRBD1 matching 8 bases. The CDR3 runs 14 residues. Per germline, CDR1 SNHLY and CDR2 FYNNEI. With 6 bases clipped from V and 7 bases from J, the junction kept 8 bases outside the gene matches. CDR3 bases: TGTGCCAGCAGCATGGACAGGGCTTTACAGCCCCAGCATTTT. Residues: CASSMDRALQPQHF. Supplemented by reference TRBV2 and TRBJ1-5, the full variable domain reads EPEVTQTPSHQVTQMGQEVILRCVPISNHLYFYWYRQILGQKVEFLVSFYNNEISEKSEIFDDQFSVERPDGSNFTLKIRSTKLEDSAMYFCASSMDRALQPQHFGDGTRLSIL.

The CDR3 is CSARGDRDYEQYF. The CDR3, as DNA: TGCAGTGCTAGGGGTGACAGGGATTACGAGCAGTACTTC. The chain employs TRBV20-1 and TRBJ2-7; 7 nucleotides match TRBD1. Trimming cost V 3 bases and J 4 bases; bases outside gene matches: 6. Germline V gene data show CDR1 as DFQATT and CDR2 as SNEGSKA (reference sequence). This CDR3 has 13 residues.

The V and J genes are TRBV14 and TRBJ1-2; no clear D. This CDR3 contains 14 residues. V lost 0 bases and J lost 4, with 9 bases in between. Germline CDR1 reads SGHDN; CDR2 reads FVKESK. The CDR3 is CASSQENRLYGYTF. DNA of the CDR3: TGTGCCAGCAGCCAAGAAAATCGCCTCTATGGCTACACCTTC.

This clonotype was recorded only once. The chain recombines TRBV6-1 with TRBJ2-7; 8 bases align to TRBD1. This CDR3 spans 14 amino acids. CDR1 and CDR2 (germline): MNHNS, SASEGT. V gave up 4 bases and J gave up 2 bases; unmatched junction bases: 4. Written as DNA, the CDR3 is TGTGCCAGCAGTGGACACAGGGGGACCTACGAGCAGTACTTC. It specifies CASSGHRGTYEQYF.

V is TRBV7-3 and J is TRBJ2-5; the D gene is possibly TRBD1 (6 bases). This CDR3 region has 12 residues. V lost 8 bases, J lost 3 bases, and 10 bases lay in between. Germline CDR1 is SGHTA and CDR2 is FQGTGA. The CDR3 loop reads CASGRGKETQYF. The CDR3 DNA sequence: TGTGCCAGCGGCAGGGGAAAAGAGACCCAGTACTTC.

The J gene is TRBJ2-7, the V gene TRBV19, with a tentative D call TRBD1 (6 bases). Germline V CDR1 and CDR2: LNHDA, SQIVND (reference sequence). V lost 6 bases and J lost 0, with 12 bases in between. This CDR3 is built from 14 residues. Written as DNA, the CDR3 is TGTGCCAGTAGACGGACAGCCCTCTCCTACGAGCAGTACTTC. Translated, it gives CASRRTALSYEQYF.

As concerns this clonotype: This may stem from a read error, because a much larger clone lies one nucleotide away. V is TRBV5-1 and J is TRBJ1-1; 12 bases match TRBD1. This CDR3 is 18 amino acids long. Per germline, CDR1 SGHRS and CDR2 YFSETQ. DNA of the CDR3: TGCGCCAGCAGCTGGAAAACCGGGACAGGGGGCGCGGACACTGGAGCTTTCTTT. The encoded protein is CASSWKTGTGGADTGAFF.

This clonotype has ten or more counts. The chain joins TRBV19 to TRBJ2-7; possible D gene TRBD1, 6 bases. In germline, CDR1 is LNHDA, CDR2 SQIVND (reference sequence). Deletions cut 6 bases from V and 3 bases from J, with 18 bases between. The CDR3 totals 15 residues. Here the CDR3 reads CASSPGAGAFYEQYF. The DNA for the CDR3 is TGTGCCAGTAGCCCCGGGGCAGGGGCGTTCTACGAGCAGTACTTC.

The table lists this clonotype with many counts. This rearrangement joins TRBV25-1 to TRBJ2-7; possibly TRBD1 for D (5 bases). CDR3 length: 15 amino acids. Per the germline V gene, CDR1 is MGHDK and CDR2 is SYGVNS. V was clipped by 6 bases and J by 4 bases, with 19 bases between them. The CDR3 sequence is CASSPPQGRQYEQYF. DNA of the CDR3: TGTGCCAGCAGCCCCCCCCAGGGTAGGCAATACGAGCAGTACTTC.

This clonotype occurred many times. The chain has TRBV19 and TRBJ1-2; D remains unclear. The CDR3 totals 11 residues. CDR1 and CDR2 (germline): LNHDA, SQIVND (reference sequence). V was shortened by 11 bases and J by 4 bases, with 11 bases between the two germline ends. In DNA form, the CDR3 reads TGTGCCTCCCTGGACGGCTATGGCTACACCTTC. Protein: CASLDGYGYTF.

This chain connects TRBV19 to TRBJ1-3; D perhaps matches TRBD1 (6 bases). Germline CDR1 and CDR2: LNHDA and SQIVND (reference sequence). V was shortened by 7 bases and J by 3 bases, with 16 bases between the two germline ends. The CDR3 sequence is 15 residues long. The CDR3, as DNA: TGTGCCAGTAATCTAGCGGGGGCCGGTGGAAACACCATATATTTT. As protein: CASNLAGAGGNTIYF.

This clonotype was observed a few times. The chain couples TRBV28 to TRBJ2-2, with D possibly being TRBD1 or TRBD2 (6 bases each). V lost 2 bases and J 4 bases, leaving 14 bases between the germline ends. Looked up from germline, CDR1 is MDHEN and CDR2 is SYDVKM. The CDR3 is made up of 16 amino acids. CDR3 sequence: CASSLERGGSTGELFF. The CDR3 DNA reads TGTGCCAGCAGTTTAGAGCGAGGGGGGAGCACCGGGGAGCTGTTTTTT.

This clonotype was observed a handful of times. The chain joins TRBV30 to TRBJ2-1; 8 bases fit TRBD2. This CDR3 region has 13 residues. Germline values: CDR1 GTSNPN, CDR2 SVGIG (reference sequence). Trimming cost V 8 bases and J 9 bases; bases outside gene matches: 12. CDR3: CALNIGRAGEQFF. Here the CDR3 DNA reads TGTGCCCTTAATATCGGGAGGGCCGGTGAGCAGTTCTTC.

This clonotype was observed many times. V is TRBV3-1 and J is TRBJ1-1; D is uncertain. With 0 bases removed from V and 1 base from J, the gap between germline ends came to 6 bases. This CDR3 has 14 amino acids. Germline values: CDR1 LGHDT, CDR2 YNNKEL (reference sequence). The CDR3 spells CASSQDGTNTEAFF. The CDR3 DNA reads as TGTGCCAGCAGCCAAGATGGAACGAACACTGAAGCTTTCTTT.

In this sample, this clonotype turned up many times. This chain links TRBV7-9 with TRBJ1-2, with D possibly matching TRBD1 (5 bases). The CDR3 contains 16 residues. Germline V gene lookup returns CDR1 SEHNR and CDR2 FQNEAQ (reference sequence). Trimming shortened V by 5 bases and J by 4 bases, and 20 bases separated the two germline ends. The DNA for the CDR3 is TGTGCCAGCAGCACGATTCTCAGGGATGGGGGCTATGGCTACACCTTC. Its translation is CASSTILRDGGYGYTF.

This clonotype was detected a few times. The chain is built from TRBV10-3 and TRBJ2-7, with TRBD1 matching 7 bases. The CDR3 runs 13 residues. Trimming removed 6 bases from V and 6 bases from J; junction bases left unmatched: 8. The germline V gene has CDR1 ENHRY and CDR2 SYGVKD. The CDR3: CAIRTETGIEQYF. CDR3 nucleotide sequence: TGTGCCATCAGAACCGAGACAGGGATCGAGCAGTACTTC.

This clonotype showed up many times. The rearrangement joins TRBV7-2 to TRBJ2-7; 10 nucleotides align to TRBD1. The germline V gene encodes CDR1 SGHTA and CDR2 FQGNSA. The CDR3 has 16 residues. The ends lost 1 base at V and 1 base at J; junction bases unmatched: 4. The CDR3: CASSLGDRGRSYEQYF. Written as DNA, the CDR3 is TGTGCCAGCAGCTTAGGGGACAGGGGTAGGTCCTACGAGCAGTACTTC.